This T cell receptor beta chain was sequenced during a study of Ad26.COV2.S vaccination and SARS-CoV-2 variants. Treatment of the sample: about 20 received Ad26.COV2.S at low or high dose, single or two shots; roughly five received placebo; per-sample allocation not given. The study sampled participants on day 63 after the first vaccine or placebo injection. With V trimmed by 5 bases and J by 5 bases, 7 bases remained unmatched. The CDR3 has 15 residues. In germline, CDR1 is KGHSH, CDR2 LQKENI. The method was immunoSEQ multiplex PCR; TCRdb's version includes in-frame clones alone and lacks a portion of them. The repertoire consists of hundreds of thousands of clones, with 89% occurring once and the leading ten covering roughly 1.5%.

This receptor was taken from a person between 18 and 60 years old who received the Ad26.COV2.S COVID-19 vaccine or a placebo. The V call is TRBV18, the J call TRBJ1-4, with TRBD1 matching 8 bases. The sequencing here drew on peripheral blood, taken in a trial of Ad26.COV2.S vaccine versus placebo. The CDR3 sequence: CASSTRTGNNEKLFF. For the CDR3, the DNA is TGTGCCAGCTCAACTCGGACAGGGAACAATGAAAAACTGTTTTTT.